Below, 24 T cell receptor beta chains from the same sample are listed, as sequenced in a study of vaccination effects on CD4 cells after COVID-19. What these receptors recognize is not known. After expansion with viral peptide pools in the ViraFEST assay, antigen-specific CD4+ T cells were sequenced. CD4+ T cells were isolated after nine to ten days of culture. Vaccine recipients, nucleocapsid antibody negative, had no prior SARS-CoV-2 infection. This table comes from immunoSEQ multiplex PCR, and its TCRdb copy is limited to in-frame clones, with some not included. The sample records 65,000 or so clones, around 69% being singletons. Specimen: CD4+ T cells from PBMCs cultured with HCoV-NL63 spike peptides, collected before COVID-19 vaccination. The origin of the receptors is a human donor who received a COVID-19 vaccine.

V is TRBV28 and J is TRBJ2-1; no definite D call. V lost 3 bases and J 7 bases, leaving 7 bases between the germline ends. The length of the CDR3 is 12 residues. Germline CDR1 reads MDHEN; CDR2 reads SYDVKM. In DNA, the CDR3 is TGTGCCAGCAGTTTCGAAAGGAATGAGCAGTTCTTC. It codes for CASSFERNEQFF.

V is TRBV18 and J is TRBJ2-5; D may be TRBD1 (6 bases). V was shortened by 3 bases and J by 2 bases, with 7 bases between the two germline ends. Germline CDR1 reads KGHSH; CDR2 reads LQKENI. This CDR3 region has 13 residues. CDR3: CASSPGTQETQYF. The CDR3 nucleotides are TGTGCCAGCTCACCCGGGACACAAGAGACCCAGTACTTC.

V and J are TRBV5-1 and TRBJ1-4; D is ambiguous. Trimming pared 5 bases from V and 2 bases from J, leaving 13 bases between. The CDR3 loop spans 15 amino acids. The germline gives CDR1 SGHRS, CDR2 YFSETQ. In nucleotides, the CDR3 is TGCGCCAGCAGGGGTAGGACGGATACTAATGAAAAACTGTTTTTT. Its protein product is CASRGRTDTNEKLFF.

This clone was counted between two and nine times. The chain joins TRBV3-1 (or the pseudogene TRBV3-2) to TRBJ2-1, with 11 bases that match TRBD2. V shed 4 bases, J shed 0 bases, and the junction held 8 bases outside the gene matches. Germline V gene sequence: CDR1 LGHDT, CDR2 YNNKEL (reference sequence). The CDR3 extends over 18 amino acids. The CDR3 sequence is CASSPRTSGWSSYNEQFF. The CDR3 DNA is TGTGCCAGCAGCCCCCGGACTAGCGGGTGGAGCTCCTACAATGAGCAGTTCTTC.

This sequence joins TRBV30 and TRBJ2-4, with 7 positions matching TRBD1. In germline, CDR1 is GTSNPN, CDR2 SVGIG (reference sequence). CDR3 length: 18 residues. Unmatched junction bases numbered 16, after V lost 3 bases and J lost 2 bases. CDR3 region: CAWSLMTGTVFPKNIQYF. The CDR3 DNA is TGTGCCTGGAGCCTAATGACCGGGACAGTATTTCCCAAAAACATTCAGTACTTC.

CDR3 residues: CASSALAGTEQYV. For the CDR3, the DNA is TGTGCCAGCAGTGCGTTAGCAGGTACCGAGCAGTACGTC. This chain links TRBV2 with TRBJ2-7; D is uncertain. Between the trimmed V and J ends, which lost 4 bases and 6 bases, there was a span of 13 bases. The CDR3 covers 13 residues. Germline V lookup: CDR1 SNHLY, CDR2 FYNNEI.

This clone has just a few counts. The chain combines TRBV19 with TRBJ1-3; no clear D. V gave up 6 bases and J gave up 0 bases, with 9 bases separating them. This CDR3 has 14 residues. Germline lookup yields CDR1 LNHDA and CDR2 SQIVND (reference sequence). CDR3 residues: CASRLQSSGNTIYF. DNA of the CDR3: TGTGCCAGTAGACTACAGAGCTCTGGAAACACCATATATTTT. The complete variable domain, with remaining parts taken from reference TRBV19 and TRBJ1-3, reads DGGITQSPKYLFRKEGQNVTLSCEQNLNHDAMYWYRQDPGQGLRLIYYSQIVNDFQKGDIAEGYSVSREKKESFPLTVTSAQKNPTAFYLCASRLQSSGNTIYFGEGSWLTVV.

This chain connects TRBV5-1 to TRBJ2-5; the D gene is possibly TRBD2 (5 bases). With 9 bases removed from V and 1 base from J, the gap between germline ends came to 22 bases. There are 16 residues in the CDR3. Germline values: CDR1 SGHRS, CDR2 YFSETQ. In nucleotides, the CDR3 is TGCGCCAAACAGCCCAAACGGACTGCAGCCCAAGAGACCCAGTACTTC. Residues: CAKQPKRTAAQETQYF.

The chain employs TRBV7-2 and TRBJ2-3; a possible D gene is TRBD2 (5 bases). The CDR3 covers 13 residues. V was cut by 5 bases and J by 2 bases, with 8 bases left in between. CDR1 is SGHTA and CDR2 is FQGNSA in the germline V gene. The CDR3 region is CASSRRDTDTQYF. The CDR3 nucleotides read TGTGCCAGCAGCCGCCGGGACACAGATACGCAGTATTTT.

The chain couples TRBV7-3 to TRBJ1-1, with a possible D match to TRBD1 (6 bases). V lost 3 bases, J lost 5 bases, and 10 bases lay in between. Germline V gene sequence: CDR1 SGHTA, CDR2 FQGTGA. The CDR3 consists of 13 residues. The CDR3 nucleotides read TGTGCCAGCAGCTTGCGAGGGGGGACTGAAGCTTTCTTT. Its protein is CASSLRGGTEAFF.

This rearrangement joins TRBV29-1 to TRBJ2-5; no clear D gene. V was shortened by 3 bases and J by 1 base, with 6 bases between the two germline ends. The germline V gene has CDR1 SQVTM and CDR2 ANQGSEA. The CDR3 totals 12 residues. The CDR3 DNA follows: TGCAGCGTTGATCCTACCCAAGAGACCCAGTACTTC. This encodes CSVDPTQETQYF.

This clone has only one observation. The J gene is TRBJ1-5, the V gene TRBV5-1; 9 bases are a match to TRBD1. After removal of 1 base from V and 2 bases from J, the junction contained 1 base not matched to a gene. The CDR3 length is 15 residues. The germline V gene has CDR1 SGHRS and CDR2 YFSETQ. CDR3 residues: CASSLWTGGNQPQHF. The DNA of the CDR3 is TGCGCCAGCAGCTTGTGGACAGGGGGCAATCAGCCCCAGCATTTT. Together with reference TRBV5-1 and TRBJ1-5, the CDR3 gives the full variable domain: KAGVTQTPRYLIKTRGQQVTLSCSPISGHRSVSWYQQTPGQGLQFLFEYFSETQRNKGNFPGRFSGRQFSNSRSEMNVSTLELGDSALYLCASSLWTGGNQPQHFGDGTRLSIL.

The chain links TRBV5-5 to TRBJ1-3; the match to TRBD1 covers 10 bases. Germline values: CDR1 SGHKS, CDR2 YYEKEE (reference sequence). CDR3 length: 17 amino acids. Losses at the gene ends were 5 bases for V and 1 base for J; bases not matched to a gene: 9. The CDR3 loop is CASRFRQGANSGNTIYF. For the CDR3, the DNA is TGTGCCAGCAGATTCAGACAGGGGGCGAATTCTGGAAACACCATATATTTT. Supplemented by reference TRBV5-5 and TRBJ1-3, the full variable domain reads DAGVTQSPTHLIKTRGQQVTLRCSPISGHKSVSWYQQVLGQGPQFIFQYYEKEERGRGNFPDRFSARQFPNYSSELNVNALLLGDSALYLCASRFRQGANSGNTIYFGEGSWLTVV.

The chain combines TRBV5-6 with TRBJ2-7; D is ambiguous. V was shortened by 5 bases and J by 0 bases, with 21 bases between the two germline ends. Germline V CDR1 and CDR2: SGHDT, YYEEEE. The CDR3 sequence is 17 residues long. The CDR3 DNA sequence: TGTGCCAGCAGATATTTCGATGAGGCCCCCGGCTCCTACGAGCAGTACGTC. Translating it yields CASRYFDEAPGSYEQYV.

This clone was detected only a few times. The rearrangement links TRBV19 to TRBJ1-1; D gene ambiguous. Looked up from germline, CDR1 is LNHDA and CDR2 is SQIVND (reference sequence). V was pared by 1 base and J by 0 bases, with 9 bases between. The CDR3 is 15 residues long. CDR3 bases: TGTGCCAGTAGTATAGCCCCGGACCTGAACACTGAAGCTTTCTTT. Protein sequence: CASSIAPDLNTEAFF.

The table lists this clone with a few counts. The chain carries TRBV4-1 and TRBJ1-3; no firm D call. The CDR3 consists of 16 residues. Trimming took off 0 bases at V and 0 bases at J, with 9 bases between the two ends. The germline CDR1 and CDR2 sequences are MGHRA and YSYEKL. The CDR3 sequence: CASSQEGRYSGNTIYF. The CDR3 DNA sequence: TGCGCCAGCAGCCAAGAGGGCAGATACTCTGGAAACACCATATATTTT.

The gene calls are TRBV24-1 and TRBJ2-3, with 7 bases fitting TRBD1. The CDR3 sequence is 14 residues long. J was trimmed by 1 base and V by 5 bases; bases with no gene match: 2. The germline CDR1 and CDR2 sequences are KGHDR and SFDVKD. CDR3 amino acids: CATSVDRGTDTQYF. The DNA of the CDR3 is TGTGCCACCAGTGTTGACAGGGGCACAGATACGCAGTATTTT.

The chain has TRBV6-5 and TRBJ1-3; D gene unclear. Germline CDR1 reads MNHEY; CDR2 reads SVGAGI. V lost 0 bases and J 4 bases, leaving 10 bases between the germline ends. This CDR3 spans 15 amino acids. DNA for the CDR3: TGTGCCAGCAGTTACTCGAGAGGACCAGGAAACACCATATATTTT. This gives the protein CASSYSRGPGNTIYF.

This chain connects TRBV28 to TRBJ1-6; 7 bases are a match to TRBD1. Per germline, CDR1 MDHEN and CDR2 SYDVKM. The ends lost 9 bases at V and 7 bases at J; junction bases unmatched: 12. CDR3 length equals 15 residues. In DNA form, the CDR3 reads TGTGCCAGTACTCGGGACAGAGGATACAATTCACCCCTCCACTTT. This gives the protein CASTRDRGYNSPLHF.

The CDR3 nucleotides are TGTGCCAGTACTACAGGGGTGAACTATGGCTACACCTTC. Translated, it gives CASTTGVNYGYTF. The chain uses TRBV7-2 and TRBJ1-2, with 7 bases lining up with TRBD1. Losses at the gene ends were 9 bases for V and 2 bases for J; bases not matched to a gene: 6. CDR1 and CDR2 from the germline V gene are SGHTA and FQGNSA. CDR3 length: 13 residues.

The chain couples TRBV6-1 to TRBJ2-7; the D is unclear. The CDR3 consists of 14 residues. In germline, CDR1 is MNHNS, CDR2 SASEGT. V was trimmed by 2 bases and J by 5 bases, leaving 13 bases between them. Written as DNA, the CDR3 is TGTGCCAGCAGTGAAACTGGGTCCAGAAACGAGCAGTACGTC. Amino acids: CASSETGSRNEQYV.

The chain couples TRBV5-1 to TRBJ2-1; 9 nucleotides match TRBD1. The CDR3 is made up of 16 amino acids. Germline V CDR1 and CDR2: SGHRS, YFSETQ. J lost 4 bases, V lost 0 bases, and 5 bases had no gene match. The CDR3 reads CASSLAGQGQYNEQFF. CDR3 DNA: TGCGCCAGCAGCTTGGCCGGACAGGGGCAATACAATGAGCAGTTCTTC.

This clone was observed a few times. The chain couples TRBV19 to TRBJ2-2; possible D gene TRBD1, 6 bases. Germline V gives CDR1 LNHDA, CDR2 SQIVND (reference sequence). CDR3 length: 16 amino acids. Trimming left V 6 bases short and J 6 bases short, with 20 bases between. The CDR3 region has the DNA TGTGCCAGTAGCCGCACCCAGGGGATTCTGGCCGGGGAGCTGTTTTTT. Protein sequence: CASSRTQGILAGELFF.

The genes are TRBV2 and TRBJ2-5; D not certain. The V and J ends lost 2 bases and 2 bases respectively, with 9 bases between them. Germline assignment: CDR1 SNHLY and CDR2 FYNNEI. The CDR3 contains 14 residues. CDR3 amino acids: CASSEMTFQETQYF. As DNA, the CDR3 is TGTGCCAGCAGTGAAATGACTTTTCAAGAGACCCAGTACTTC.